This T cell receptor (beta chain) was captured in a study of shared clonotypes between healthy human individuals. Naive CD8 cells, CD45RO-negative and positively selected for CCR7, excluded terminally differentiated effector memory CD45RA+ cells. The table came from immunoSEQ multiplex PCR; TCRdb's copy has only in-frame clones and leaves some out. The sample shows about 2.1 million clones, around 95% of them seen only once. Remarks on this clone: The antigen remains unidentified.

V was clipped by 1 base and J by 3 bases, with 17 bases between them. This CDR3 has 17 amino acids. Germline V lookup: CDR1 SGHRS, CDR2 YFSETQ. Broader study findings: Non-shared clonotypes showed lower generation probabilities than clonotypes common to all four donors.

Sample: naive CD8+ T cells from PBMCs. The chain combines TRBV5-1 with TRBJ1-5; D is unclear. This TCR came from a young man in good health. Some clones in this sample may be carry-over from other donors' samples. The CDR3: CASSLNGSPNPNQPQHF. CDR3 coding DNA: TGCGCCAGCAGCTTGAACGGCTCGCCTAATCCCAATCAGCCCCAGCATTTT.